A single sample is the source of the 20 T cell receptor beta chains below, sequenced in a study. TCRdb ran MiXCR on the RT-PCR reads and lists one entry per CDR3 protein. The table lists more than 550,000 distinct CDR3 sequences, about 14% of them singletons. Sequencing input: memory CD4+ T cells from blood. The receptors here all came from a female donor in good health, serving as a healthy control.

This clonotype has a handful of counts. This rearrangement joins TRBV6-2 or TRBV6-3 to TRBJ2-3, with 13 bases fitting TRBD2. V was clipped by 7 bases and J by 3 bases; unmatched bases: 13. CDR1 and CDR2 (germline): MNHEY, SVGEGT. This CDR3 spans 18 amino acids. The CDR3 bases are TGTGCCAGCACCCGCGGGACTAGCGGGACGGGAGTAACAGATACGCAGTATTTT. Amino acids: CASTRGTSGTGVTDTQYF.

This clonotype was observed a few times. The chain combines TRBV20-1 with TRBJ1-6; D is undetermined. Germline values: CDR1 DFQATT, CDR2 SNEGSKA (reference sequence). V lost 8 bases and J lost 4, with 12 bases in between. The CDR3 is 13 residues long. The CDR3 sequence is CSPELRYNSPLHF. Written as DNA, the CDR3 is TGCAGTCCAGAACTACGTTATAATTCACCCCTCCACTTT.

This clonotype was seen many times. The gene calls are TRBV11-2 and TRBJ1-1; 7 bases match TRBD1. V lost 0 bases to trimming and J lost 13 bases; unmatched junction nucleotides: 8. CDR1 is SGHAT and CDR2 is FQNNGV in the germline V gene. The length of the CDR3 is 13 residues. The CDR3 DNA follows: TGTGCCAGCAGCTTAGAGAGGGGACAGATTGTTTTCTTT. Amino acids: CASSLERGQIVFF.

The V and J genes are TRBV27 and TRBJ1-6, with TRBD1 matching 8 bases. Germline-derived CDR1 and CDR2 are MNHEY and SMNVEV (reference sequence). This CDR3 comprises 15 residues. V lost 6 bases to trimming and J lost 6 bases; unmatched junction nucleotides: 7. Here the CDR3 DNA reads TGTGCCAGCAGCCCAGGGACAGGCACTAATTCACCCCTCCACTTT. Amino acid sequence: CASSPGTGTNSPLHF.

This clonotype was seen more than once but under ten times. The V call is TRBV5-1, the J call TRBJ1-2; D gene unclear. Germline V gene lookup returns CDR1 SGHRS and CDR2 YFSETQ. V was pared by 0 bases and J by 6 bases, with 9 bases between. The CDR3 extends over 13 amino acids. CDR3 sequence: CASSLALGNGYTF. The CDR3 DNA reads TGCGCCAGCAGCTTGGCCTTGGGGAATGGCTACACCTTC.

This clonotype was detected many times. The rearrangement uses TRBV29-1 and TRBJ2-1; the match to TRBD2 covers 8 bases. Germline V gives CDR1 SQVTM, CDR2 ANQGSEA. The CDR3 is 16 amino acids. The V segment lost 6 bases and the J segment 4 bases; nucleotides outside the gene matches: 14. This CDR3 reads CSVPKLADPRYNEQFF. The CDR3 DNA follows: TGCAGCGTCCCTAAACTAGCGGACCCCAGGTACAATGAGCAGTTCTTC.

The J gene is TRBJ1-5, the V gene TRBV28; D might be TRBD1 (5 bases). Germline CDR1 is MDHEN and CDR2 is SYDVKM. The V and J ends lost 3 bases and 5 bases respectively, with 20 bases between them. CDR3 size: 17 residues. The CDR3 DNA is TGTGCCAGCAGTTTCCTCGATATCTGGGGGACCCATCAGCCCCAGCATTTT. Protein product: CASSFLDIWGTHQPQHF.

CDR3 amino acids: CATSDPEGGEYYGYTF. Here the CDR3 DNA reads TGTGCCACCAGTGATCCAGAAGGCGGGGAGTACTATGGCTACACCTTC. The rearrangement links TRBV24-1 to TRBJ1-2; no firm D call. The CDR3 extends over 16 amino acids. Deletions cut 3 bases from V and 3 bases from J, with 16 bases between. The germline CDR1 and CDR2 sequences are KGHDR and SFDVKD.

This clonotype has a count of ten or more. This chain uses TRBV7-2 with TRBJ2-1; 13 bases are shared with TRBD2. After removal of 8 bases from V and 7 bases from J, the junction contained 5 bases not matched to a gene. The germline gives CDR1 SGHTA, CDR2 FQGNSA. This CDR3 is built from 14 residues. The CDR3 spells CASATSGRLNEQFF. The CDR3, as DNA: TGTGCCAGCGCGACTAGCGGGAGGTTGAATGAGCAGTTCTTC.

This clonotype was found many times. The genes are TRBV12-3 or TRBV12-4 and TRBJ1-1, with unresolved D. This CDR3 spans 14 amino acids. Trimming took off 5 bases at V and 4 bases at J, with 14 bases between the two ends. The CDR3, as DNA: TGTGCCAGCAGTCCCCAGCTATTTTCCACTGAAGCTTTCTTT. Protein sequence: CASSPQLFSTEAFF.

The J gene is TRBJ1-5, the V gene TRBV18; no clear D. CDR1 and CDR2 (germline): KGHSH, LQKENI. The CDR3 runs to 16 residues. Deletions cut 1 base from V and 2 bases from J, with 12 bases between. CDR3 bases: TGTGCCAGCTCACCACTGCCAGCCGGGGGCAATCAGCCCCAGCATTTT. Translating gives CASSPLPAGGNQPQHF.

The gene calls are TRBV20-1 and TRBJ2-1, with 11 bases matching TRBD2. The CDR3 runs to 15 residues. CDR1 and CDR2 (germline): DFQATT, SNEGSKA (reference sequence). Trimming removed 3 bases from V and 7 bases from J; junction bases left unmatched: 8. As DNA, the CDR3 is TGCAGTGCTAGCCCAGGGGCTAGCGGGAGGAATGAGCAGTTCTTC. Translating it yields CSASPGASGRNEQFF.

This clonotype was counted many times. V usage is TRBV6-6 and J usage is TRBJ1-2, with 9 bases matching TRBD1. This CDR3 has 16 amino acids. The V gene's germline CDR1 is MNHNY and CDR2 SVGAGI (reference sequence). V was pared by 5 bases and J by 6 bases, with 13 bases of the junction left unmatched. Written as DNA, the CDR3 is TGTGCCAGCAGTACGATGAGACCGGGACAGGGAAATGGCTACACCTTC. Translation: CASSTMRPGQGNGYTF.

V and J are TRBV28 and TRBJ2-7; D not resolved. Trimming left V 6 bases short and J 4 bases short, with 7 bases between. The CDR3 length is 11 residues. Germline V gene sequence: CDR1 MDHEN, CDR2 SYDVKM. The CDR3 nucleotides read TGTGCCAGCAGCAGAATATACGAGCAGTACTTC. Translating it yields CASSRIYEQYF.

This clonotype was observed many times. The CDR3 protein is CSAQDGGRSGANVLTF. In DNA, the CDR3 is TGCAGTGCCCAGGACGGGGGAAGGTCTGGGGCCAACGTCCTGACTTTC. The V call is TRBV20-1, the J call TRBJ2-6; D might be TRBD2 (6 bases). CDR3 size: 16 residues. Trimming removed 6 bases from V and 1 base from J, with 16 bases in between. CDR1 and CDR2 from the germline V gene are DFQATT and SNEGSKA (reference sequence).

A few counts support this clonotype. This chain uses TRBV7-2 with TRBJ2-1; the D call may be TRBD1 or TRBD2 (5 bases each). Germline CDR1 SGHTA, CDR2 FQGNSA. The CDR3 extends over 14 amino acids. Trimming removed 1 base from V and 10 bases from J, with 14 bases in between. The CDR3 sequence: CASSLGGLAGEQFF. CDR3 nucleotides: TGTGCCAGCAGCTTAGGTGGCCTAGCAGGGGAGCAGTTCTTC.

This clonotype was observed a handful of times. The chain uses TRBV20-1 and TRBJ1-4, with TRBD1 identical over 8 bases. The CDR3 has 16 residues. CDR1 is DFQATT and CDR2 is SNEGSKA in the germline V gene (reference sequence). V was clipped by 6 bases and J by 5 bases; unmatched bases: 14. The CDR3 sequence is CSAPDQGAIANEKLFF. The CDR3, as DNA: TGCAGTGCCCCCGACCAGGGGGCGATTGCCAATGAAAAACTGTTTTTT.

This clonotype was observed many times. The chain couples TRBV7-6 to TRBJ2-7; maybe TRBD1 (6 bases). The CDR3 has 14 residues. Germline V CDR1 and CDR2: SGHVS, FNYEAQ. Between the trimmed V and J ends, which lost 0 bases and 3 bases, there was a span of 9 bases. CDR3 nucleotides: TGTGCCAGCAGCTTAGCCGACAGGCGCTACGAGCAGTACTTC. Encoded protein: CASSLADRRYEQYF.

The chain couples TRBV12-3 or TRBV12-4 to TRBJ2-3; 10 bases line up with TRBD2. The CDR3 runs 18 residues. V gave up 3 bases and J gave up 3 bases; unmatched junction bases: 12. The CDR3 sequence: CASSFHVGAGGLTDTQYF. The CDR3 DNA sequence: TGTGCCAGCAGTTTCCATGTGGGAGCGGGAGGGCTTACAGATACGCAGTATTTT.

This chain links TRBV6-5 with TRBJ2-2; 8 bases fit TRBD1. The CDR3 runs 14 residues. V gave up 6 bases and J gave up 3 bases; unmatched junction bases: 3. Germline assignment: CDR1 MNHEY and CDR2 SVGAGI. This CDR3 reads CASSLDRDTGELFF. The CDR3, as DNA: TGTGCCAGCAGCCTGGACAGGGACACCGGGGAGCTGTTTTTT.